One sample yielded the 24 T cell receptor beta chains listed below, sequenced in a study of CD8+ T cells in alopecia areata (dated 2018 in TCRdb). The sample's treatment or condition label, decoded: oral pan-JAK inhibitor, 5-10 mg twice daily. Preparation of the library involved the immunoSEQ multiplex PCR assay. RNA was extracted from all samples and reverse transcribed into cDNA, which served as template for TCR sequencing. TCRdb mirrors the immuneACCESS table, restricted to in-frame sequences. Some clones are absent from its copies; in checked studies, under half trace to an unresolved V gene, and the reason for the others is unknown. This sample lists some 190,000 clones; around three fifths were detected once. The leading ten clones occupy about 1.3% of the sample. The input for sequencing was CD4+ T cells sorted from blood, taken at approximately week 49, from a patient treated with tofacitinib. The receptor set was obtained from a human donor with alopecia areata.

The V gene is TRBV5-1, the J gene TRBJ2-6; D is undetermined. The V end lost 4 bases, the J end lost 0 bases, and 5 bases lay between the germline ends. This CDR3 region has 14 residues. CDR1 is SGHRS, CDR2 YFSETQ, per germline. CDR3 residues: CASSLPSGANVLTF. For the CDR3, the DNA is TGCGCCAGCAGCCTACCCTCTGGGGCCAACGTCCTGACTTTC.

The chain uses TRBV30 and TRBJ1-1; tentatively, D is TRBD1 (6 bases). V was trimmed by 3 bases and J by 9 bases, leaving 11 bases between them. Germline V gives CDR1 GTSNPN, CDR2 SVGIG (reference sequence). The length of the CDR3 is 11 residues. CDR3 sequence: CAWSRTGKAFF. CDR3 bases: TGTGCCTGGAGCCGTACAGGGAAAGCTTTCTTT. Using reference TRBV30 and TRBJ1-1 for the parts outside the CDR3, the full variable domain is SQTIHQWPATLVQPVGSPLSLECTVEGTSNPNLYWYRQAAGRGLQLLFYSVGIGQISSEVPQNLSASRPQDRQFILSSKKLLLSDSGFYLCAWSRTGKAFFGQGTRLTVV.

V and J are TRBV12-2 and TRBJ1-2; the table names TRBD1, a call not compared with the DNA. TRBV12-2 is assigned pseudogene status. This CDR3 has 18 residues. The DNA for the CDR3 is TGTGCAAGTCGCTTAGTTTCAGGATGTGGCAGATTTAACTATGGCTACACCTTC. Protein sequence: CASRLVSGCGRFNYGYTF.

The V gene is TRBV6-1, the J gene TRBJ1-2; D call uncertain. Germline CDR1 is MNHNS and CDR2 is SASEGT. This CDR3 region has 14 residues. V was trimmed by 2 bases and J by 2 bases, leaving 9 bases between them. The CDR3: CASSERWENYGYTF. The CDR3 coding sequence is TGTGCCAGCAGTGAAAGATGGGAGAACTATGGCTACACCTTC.

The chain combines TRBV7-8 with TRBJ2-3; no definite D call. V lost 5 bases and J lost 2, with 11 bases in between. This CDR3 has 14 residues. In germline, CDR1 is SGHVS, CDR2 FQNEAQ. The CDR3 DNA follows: TGTGCCAGCAGCATCAGTCGCGTCACAGATACGCAGTATTTT. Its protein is CASSISRVTDTQYF.

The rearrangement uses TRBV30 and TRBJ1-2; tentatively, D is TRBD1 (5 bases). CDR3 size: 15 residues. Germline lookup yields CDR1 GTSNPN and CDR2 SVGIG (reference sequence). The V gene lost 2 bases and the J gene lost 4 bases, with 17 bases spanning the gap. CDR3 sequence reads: CAWSLTGKPRYGYTF. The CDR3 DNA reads TGTGCCTGGAGTCTAACAGGCAAACCCCGCTATGGCTACACCTTC.

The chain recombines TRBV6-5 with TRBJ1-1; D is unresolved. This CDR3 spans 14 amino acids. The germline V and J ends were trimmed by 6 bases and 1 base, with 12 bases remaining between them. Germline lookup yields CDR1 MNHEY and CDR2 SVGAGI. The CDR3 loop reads CASSLASANTEAFF. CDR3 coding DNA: TGTGCCAGCAGCCTAGCGTCGGCGAACACTGAAGCTTTCTTT.

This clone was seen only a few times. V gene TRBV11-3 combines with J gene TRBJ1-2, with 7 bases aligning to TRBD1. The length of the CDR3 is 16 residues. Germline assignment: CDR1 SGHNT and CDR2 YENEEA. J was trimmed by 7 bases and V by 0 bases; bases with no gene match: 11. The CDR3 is CASSLEGRQGFFGYTF. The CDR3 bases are TGTGCCAGCAGCTTAGAAGGCCGACAGGGATTCTTTGGCTACACCTTC.

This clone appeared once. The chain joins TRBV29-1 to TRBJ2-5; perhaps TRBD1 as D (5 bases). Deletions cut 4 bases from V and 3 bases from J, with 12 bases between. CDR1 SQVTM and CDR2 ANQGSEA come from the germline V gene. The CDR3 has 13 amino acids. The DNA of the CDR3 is TGCAGCGTTGCTGGCAGGGCGAAAGAGACCCAGTACTTC. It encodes CSVAGRAKETQYF.

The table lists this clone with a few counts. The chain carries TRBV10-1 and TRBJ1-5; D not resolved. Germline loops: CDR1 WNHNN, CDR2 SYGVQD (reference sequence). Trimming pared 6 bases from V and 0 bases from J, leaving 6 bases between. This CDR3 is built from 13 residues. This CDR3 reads CASSRNSNQPQHF. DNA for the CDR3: TGCGCCAGCAGCCGAAATAGCAATCAGCCCCAGCATTTT.

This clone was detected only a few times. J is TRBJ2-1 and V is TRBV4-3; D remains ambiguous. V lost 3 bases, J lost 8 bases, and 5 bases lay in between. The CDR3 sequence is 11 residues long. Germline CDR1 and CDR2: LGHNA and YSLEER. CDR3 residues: CASSHQDEQFF. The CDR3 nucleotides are TGCGCCAGCAGCCACCAAGATGAGCAGTTCTTC.

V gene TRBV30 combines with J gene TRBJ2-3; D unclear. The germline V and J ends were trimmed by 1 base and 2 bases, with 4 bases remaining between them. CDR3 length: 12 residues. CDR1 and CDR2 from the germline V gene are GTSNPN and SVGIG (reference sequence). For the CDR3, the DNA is TGTGCCTGGAGTGCCGCCACAGATACGCAGTATTTT. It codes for CAWSAATDTQYF.

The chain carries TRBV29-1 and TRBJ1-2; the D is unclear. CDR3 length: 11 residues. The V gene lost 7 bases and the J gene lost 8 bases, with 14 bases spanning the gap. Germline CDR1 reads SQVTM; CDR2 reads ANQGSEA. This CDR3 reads CSAGDPEGYTF. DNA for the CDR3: TGCAGCGCTGGGGATCCGGAAGGCTACACCTTC.

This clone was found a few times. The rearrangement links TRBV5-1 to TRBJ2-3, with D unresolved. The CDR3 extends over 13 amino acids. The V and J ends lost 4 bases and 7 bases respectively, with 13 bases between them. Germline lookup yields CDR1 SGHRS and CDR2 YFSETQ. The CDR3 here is CASSPGGVNTQYF. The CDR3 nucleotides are TGCGCCAGCAGCCCCGGTGGGGTAAATACGCAGTATTTT.

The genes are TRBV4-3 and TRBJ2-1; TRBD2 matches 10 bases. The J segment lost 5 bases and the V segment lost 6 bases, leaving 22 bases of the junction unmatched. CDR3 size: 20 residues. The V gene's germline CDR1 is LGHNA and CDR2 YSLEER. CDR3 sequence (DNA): TGCGCCAGCAGTCCAAGATGGGCTCGGGCTAGCGGGGGTCCAGACAATGAGCAGTTCTTC. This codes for CASSPRWARASGGPDNEQFF.

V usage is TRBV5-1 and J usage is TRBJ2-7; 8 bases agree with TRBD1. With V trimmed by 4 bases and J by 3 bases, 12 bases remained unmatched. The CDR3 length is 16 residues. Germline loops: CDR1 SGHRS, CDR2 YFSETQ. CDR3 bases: TGCGCCAGCAGCCCGGCGGGCGGACAGGGAAACTACGAGCAGTACTTC. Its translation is CASSPAGGQGNYEQYF.

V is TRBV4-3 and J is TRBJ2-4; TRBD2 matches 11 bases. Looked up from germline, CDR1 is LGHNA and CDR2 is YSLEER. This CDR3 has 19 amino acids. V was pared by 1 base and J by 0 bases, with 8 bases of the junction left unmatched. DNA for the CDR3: TGCGCCAGCAGCCAAGGATGGACGACTAGCGGGGTAGCCAAAAACATTCAGTACTTC. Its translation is CASSQGWTTSGVAKNIQYF.

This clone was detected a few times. In DNA, the CDR3 is TGCGCCAGCACCCCCATAGGACTAGCGGAAACCTACAATGAGCAGTTCTTC. Protein sequence: CASTPIGLAETYNEQFF. V gene TRBV5-1 combines with J gene TRBJ2-1, with 10 bases fitting TRBD2. CDR3 size: 17 residues. The ends lost 6 bases at V and 2 bases at J; junction bases unmatched: 11. CDR1 is SGHRS and CDR2 is YFSETQ in the germline V gene.

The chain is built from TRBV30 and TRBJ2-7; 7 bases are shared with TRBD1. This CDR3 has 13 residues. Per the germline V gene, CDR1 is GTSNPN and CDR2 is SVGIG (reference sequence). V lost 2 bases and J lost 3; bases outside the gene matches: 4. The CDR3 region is CAWSLGQNYEQYF. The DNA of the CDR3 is TGTGCCTGGAGTCTGGGACAGAACTACGAGCAGTACTTC.

The CDR3 loop reads CASMRRLMGYEQYF. The CDR3 nucleotides are TGTGCCAGCATGCGGCGTTTAATGGGATACGAGCAGTACTTC. The chain links TRBV2 to TRBJ2-7; no firm D call. CDR1 is SNHLY and CDR2 is FYNNEI in the germline V gene. The CDR3 extends over 14 amino acids. Deletions cut 7 bases from V and 4 bases from J, with 17 bases between.

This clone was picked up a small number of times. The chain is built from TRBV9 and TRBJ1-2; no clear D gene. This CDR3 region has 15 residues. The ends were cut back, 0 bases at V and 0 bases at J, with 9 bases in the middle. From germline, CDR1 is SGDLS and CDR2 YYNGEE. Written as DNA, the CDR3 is TGTGCCAGCAGCGTAGCGGGAGAGACTAACTATGGCTACACCTTC. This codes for CASSVAGETNYGYTF.

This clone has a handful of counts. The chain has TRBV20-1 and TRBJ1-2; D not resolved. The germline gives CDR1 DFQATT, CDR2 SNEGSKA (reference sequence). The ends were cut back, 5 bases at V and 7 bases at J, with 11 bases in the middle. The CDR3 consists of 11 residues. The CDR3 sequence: CSAAREVGYTF. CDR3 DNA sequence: TGCAGTGCTGCCCGGGAGGTTGGCTACACCTTC.

DNA for the CDR3: TGTGCCAGCAGCACCAGGGATGAGCAGTTCTTC. It codes for CASSTRDEQFF. The chain is built from TRBV9 and TRBJ2-1, with D maybe TRBD1 (5 bases). Germline V CDR1 and CDR2: SGDLS, YYNGEE. V lost 4 bases to trimming and J lost 8 bases, with 7 bases between them. The CDR3 runs to 11 residues.

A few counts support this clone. In DNA form, the CDR3 reads TGCGCCAGCAGCCGCACCTCTCCCGGGACTAACACCGGGGAGCTGTTTTTT. This translates into CASSRTSPGTNTGELFF. V and J are TRBV4-3 and TRBJ2-2; D might be TRBD2 (6 bases). The V and J ends lost 4 bases and 2 bases respectively, with 17 bases between them. CDR1 is LGHNA and CDR2 is YSLEER in the germline V gene. The CDR3 loop spans 17 amino acids.